This entry lists 28 T cell receptor beta chains sequenced from one sample in a study of blood T cell repertoires in COVID-19. Clones were read by immunoSEQ multiplex PCR, and TCRdb kept only the in-frame ones, dropping some. The profile covers 69,000 or so clones, with nearly 90% appearing a single time and 5.3% taken by the ten largest. The sequenced sample was peripheral blood. Receptors were obtained from a man aged 50 or older with acute or convalescent COVID-19.

The chain combines TRBV2 with TRBJ1-2; 12 nucleotides align to TRBD1. Unmatched junction bases numbered 5, after V lost 5 bases and J lost 4 bases. This CDR3 contains 15 residues. Germline-derived CDR1 and CDR2 are SNHLY and FYNNEI. This chain's CDR3 is CASSQGTGGAYGYTF. CDR3 nucleotides: TGTGCCAGCAGTCAAGGGACAGGGGGCGCCTATGGCTACACCTTC.

This chain uses TRBV5-1 with TRBJ1-1, with D unclear. V shed 0 bases and J shed 0 bases, with 6 bases lying between them. The CDR3 has 14 residues. In germline, CDR1 is SGHRS, CDR2 YFSETQ. Written as DNA, the CDR3 is TGCGCCAGCAGCTTGGGACACTTGAACACTGAAGCTTTCTTT. Protein sequence: CASSLGHLNTEAFF.

CDR3 DNA sequence: TGTGCCAGCACAACCAGGGGGGACTCCAACACCGGGGAGCTGTTTTTT. Protein: CASTTRGDSNTGELFF. This rearrangement joins TRBV9 to TRBJ2-2, with a weak D call TRBD1 (7 bases). Trimming removed 6 bases at V and 2 bases at J, with 17 bases between. From germline, CDR1 is SGDLS and CDR2 YYNGEE. This CDR3 is built from 16 residues.

J is TRBJ2-1 and V is TRBV5-1, with TRBD2 identical over 9 bases. V dropped 1 base and J dropped 0; count of bases not matched to a gene: 5. Germline lookup yields CDR1 SGHRS and CDR2 YFSETQ. There are 17 residues in the CDR3. CDR3 coding DNA: TGCGCCAGCAGCTTGAGGGCTAGCGGGACCTCCTACAATGAGCAGTTCTTC. Protein sequence: CASSLRASGTSYNEQFF.

V is TRBV9 and J is TRBJ2-2, with 9 nucleotides matching TRBD2. Germline trimming cut 3 bases from V and 7 bases from J; bases unmatched to any gene: 10. CDR3 length equals 16 residues. In germline, CDR1 is SGDLS, CDR2 YYNGEE. DNA of the CDR3: TGTGCCAGCAGCGCCCTCGGACTAGCGCAAAACGGGGAGCTGTTTTTT. Protein sequence: CASSALGLAQNGELFF.

This chain joins TRBV27 and TRBJ2-1; 7 nucleotides agree with TRBD2. The CDR3 is 15 residues long. Germline V gene data show CDR1 as MNHEY and CDR2 as SMNVEV (reference sequence). Trimming at V came to 8 bases and at J to 7 bases, leaving 14 bases not matched to a gene. CDR3 loop: CASFRLAGVSNEQFF. Written as DNA, the CDR3 is TGTGCCAGCTTCCGACTGGCGGGAGTGAGTAATGAGCAGTTCTTC.

The rearrangement links TRBV7-2 to TRBJ1-2; 10 bases map to TRBD1. The CDR3 has 14 amino acids. V trimming: 3 bases; J trimming: 2 bases; junction bases outside the gene matches: 0. CDR1 is SGHTA, CDR2 FQGNSA, per germline. CDR3 coding DNA: TGTGCCAGCAGCTTGACAGGGGGCAACTATGGCTACACCTTC. Its protein product is CASSLTGGNYGYTF.

V and J are TRBV6-2 or TRBV6-3 and TRBJ1-6, with D unresolved. Germline values: CDR1 MNHEY, CDR2 SVGEGT. Trimming pared 2 bases from V and 10 bases from J, leaving 6 bases between. The CDR3 extends over 12 amino acids. The CDR3 region has the DNA TGTGCCAGCAGTTACATGGGCTCACCCCTCCACTTT. The encoded protein is CASSYMGSPLHF.

This chain connects TRBV24-1 to TRBJ2-7, with TRBD2 as a possible D gene (5 bases). CDR3 size: 13 residues. The V end lost 3 bases, the J end lost 1 base, and 6 bases lay between the germline ends. Germline assignment: CDR1 KGHDR and CDR2 SFDVKD. The CDR3 region is CATSDTGSYEQYF. The CDR3 DNA reads TGTGCCACCAGTGATACGGGGTCCTACGAGCAGTACTTC.

The gene calls are TRBV4-3 and TRBJ1-2; D unresolved. The CDR3 contains 16 residues. Trimming removed 0 bases at V and 4 bases at J, with 15 bases between. Germline loops: CDR1 LGHNA, CDR2 YSLEER. CDR3 amino acids: CASSQDLPVLSYGYTF. The CDR3 DNA reads as TGCGCCAGCAGCCAAGATCTTCCAGTCCTCTCCTATGGCTACACCTTC.

The chain combines TRBV27 with TRBJ1-4, with 9 bases matching TRBD1. The ends lost 0 bases at V and 7 bases at J; junction bases unmatched: 6. CDR1 and CDR2 (germline): MNHEY, SMNVEV (reference sequence). CDR3 length equals 16 residues. CDR3: CASSLSRGQGSEKLFF. In nucleotides, the CDR3 is TGTGCCAGCAGTTTATCCCGCGGACAGGGGAGTGAAAAACTGTTTTTT.

V usage is TRBV2 and J usage is TRBJ2-7; 13 nucleotides align to TRBD2. The junction had 7 bases not matched to a gene; V was cut back by 8 bases and J by 6 bases. Germline V CDR1 and CDR2: SNHLY, FYNNEI. This CDR3 is built from 14 residues. For the CDR3, the DNA is TGTGCCAGCCTTAGGACTAGCGGGAGTTCCGAGCAGTACTTC. Amino acid sequence: CASLRTSGSSEQYF.

This clone came up once. V is TRBV5-1 and J is TRBJ2-1; TRBD2 matches 11 bases. Trimming cost V 7 bases and J 5 bases; bases outside gene matches: 5. This CDR3 spans 14 amino acids. Germline CDR1 and CDR2: SGHRS and YFSETQ. CDR3 sequence reads: CASGQTSGNNEQFF. The CDR3, as DNA: TGCGCCAGCGGACAGACTAGCGGGAACAATGAGCAGTTCTTC.

The V call is TRBV4-1, the J call TRBJ1-1; TRBD1 matches at 7 bases. The trim removed 4 bases at V and 2 bases at J, leaving 4 bases unmatched. The CDR3 sequence is 14 residues long. Per germline, CDR1 MGHRA and CDR2 YSYEKL. The CDR3 here is CASSLTGKNTEAFF. DNA for the CDR3: TGCGCCAGCAGCCTGACAGGGAAAAACACTGAAGCTTTCTTT.

The rearrangement uses TRBV7-2 and TRBJ1-5; TRBD1 agrees at 8 bases. From germline, CDR1 is SGHTA and CDR2 FQGNSA. The CDR3 is 13 residues long. V gave up 3 bases and J gave up 7 bases; unmatched junction bases: 2. CDR3 nucleotides: TGTGCCAGCAGCTTGGACAGGGAACAGCCCCAGCATTTT. Protein product: CASSLDREQPQHF.

The rearrangement uses TRBV25-1 and TRBJ2-1; 8 nucleotides line up with TRBD2. V shed 1 base, J shed 0 bases, and the junction held 5 bases outside the gene matches. The CDR3 runs 17 residues. CDR1 is MGHDK, CDR2 SYGVNS, per germline. The DNA of the CDR3 is TGTGCCAGCAGTGAATCCCCTAGCGGGCCCTCCTACAATGAGCAGTTCTTC. Translated, it gives CASSESPSGPSYNEQFF.

The chain uses TRBV23-1 and TRBJ2-1; no definite D call. TRBV23-1 is an ORF; its function is uncertain. CDR3 length: 17 residues. V was trimmed by 4 bases and J by 4 bases, leaving 20 bases between them. The DNA for the CDR3 is TGCGCCAGCAGTCCCGTCGCGGCCGCGACCGGGTACAATGAGCAGTTCTTC. Protein: CASSPVAAATGYNEQFF.

This chain links TRBV5-1 with TRBJ2-1; D gene unclear. Per germline, CDR1 SGHRS and CDR2 YFSETQ. This CDR3 is built from 15 residues. Deletions cut 0 bases from V and 0 bases from J, with 7 bases between. As DNA, the CDR3 is TGCGCCAGCAGCTTGGGCGTAAACTCCTACAATGAGCAGTTCTTC. This sequence encodes CASSLGVNSYNEQFF.

V is TRBV19 and J is TRBJ2-3; 7 bases align to TRBD2. The germline V gene has CDR1 LNHDA and CDR2 SQIVND (reference sequence). This CDR3 contains 19 residues. V lost 0 bases to trimming and J lost 2 bases; unmatched junction nucleotides: 14. CDR3 protein: CASSIEGGRRIGVTDTQYF. The CDR3 bases are TGTGCCAGTAGTATAGAAGGCGGGAGAAGAATAGGGGTCACAGATACGCAGTATTTT.

This chain connects TRBV7-9 to TRBJ1-1, with D tentatively TRBD1 (6 bases). Looked up from germline, CDR1 is SEHNR and CDR2 is FQNEAQ (reference sequence). The CDR3 covers 14 residues. The V end was cut by 7 bases, the J end by 0 bases, with 12 bases between. The chain's CDR3 is CASNDDRLNTEAFF. The CDR3 nucleotides are TGTGCCAGCAACGACGACAGGCTGAACACTGAAGCTTTCTTT.

The chain is built from TRBV7-2 and TRBJ1-4; 11 bases agree with TRBD1. This CDR3 comprises 15 residues. V shed 7 bases and J 6 bases; nucleotides not matched to a gene: 7. Germline V gives CDR1 SGHTA, CDR2 FQGNSA. CDR3 bases: TGTGCCAGCACCCCGGACAGGGGGCGGGATGAAAAACTGTTTTTT. This gives the protein CASTPDRGRDEKLFF.

The CDR3 coding sequence is TGCGCCGGGAGACGGGACTGTTTAATGAACACTGAAGCTTTCTTT. Protein product: CAGRRDCLMNTEAFF. This rearrangement joins TRBV10-1 to TRBJ1-1, with D tentatively TRBD1 (5 bases). V lost 11 bases and J lost 0, with 19 bases in between. This CDR3 is built from 15 residues. CDR1 WNHNN and CDR2 SYGVQD come from the germline V gene (reference sequence).

DNA of the CDR3: TGTGCCAGCAGCTGGGGGGGGAGCGCAAAAAATGAGCAGTTCTTC. Translating gives CASSWGGSAKNEQFF. V and J are TRBV11-3 and TRBJ2-1; the match to TRBD2 covers 7 bases. This CDR3 spans 15 amino acids. V shed 4 bases and J 7 bases; nucleotides not matched to a gene: 10. Germline V gene sequence: CDR1 SGHNT, CDR2 YENEEA.

The V gene is TRBV27, the J gene TRBJ2-7; TRBD1 matches at 10 bases. The ends lost 4 bases at V and 5 bases at J; junction bases unmatched: 2. The CDR3 consists of 13 residues. The germline gives CDR1 MNHEY, CDR2 SMNVEV (reference sequence). This chain's CDR3 is CASSWTGGHEQYF. In nucleotides, the CDR3 is TGTGCCAGCAGTTGGACAGGGGGACACGAGCAGTACTTC.

The chain joins TRBV10-3 to TRBJ1-2; D perhaps matches TRBD1 (5 bases). This CDR3 is 14 amino acids long. The V gene's germline CDR1 is ENHRY and CDR2 SYGVKD. Between the trimmed V and J ends, which lost 3 bases and 9 bases, there was a span of 17 bases. DNA of the CDR3: TGTGCCATCAGTGACCGGGACGGAGGGTTGAGCTACACCTTC. This translates into CAISDRDGGLSYTF.

This clone was counted once. The CDR3 coding sequence is TGCGCCAGCAGCCGGGGGACAGGGTGGCGAGATACGCAGTATTTT. Protein: CASSRGTGWRDTQYF. V usage is TRBV4-3 and J usage is TRBJ2-3; 9 bases map to TRBD1. The V gene's germline CDR1 is LGHNA and CDR2 YSLEER. V was pared by 4 bases and J by 5 bases, with 7 bases of the junction left unmatched. The CDR3 length is 15 residues.

The CDR3 nucleotides read TGTGCCAGCAGCTTGACCGACAGGTACCAAGAGACCCAGTACTTC. Translation gives CASSLTDRYQETQYF. The gene calls are TRBV5-5 and TRBJ2-5, with D possibly matching TRBD1 (6 bases). Trimming removed 1 base from V and 0 bases from J, with 10 bases in between. The CDR3 contains 15 residues. Germline CDR1 reads SGHKS; CDR2 reads YYEKEE (reference sequence).

This chain joins TRBV11-2 and TRBJ2-1, with TRBD2 matching 10 bases. From germline, CDR1 is SGHAT and CDR2 FQNNGV. CDR3 length: 15 residues. The V gene end was trimmed by 1 base and the J gene end by 12 bases; junction bases not matched to a gene: 9. The CDR3: CASSLGSSGREWQFF. DNA for the CDR3: TGTGCCAGCAGCTTAGGGTCTAGCGGGAGAGAGTGGCAGTTCTTC.